This passage covers 5 T cell receptor beta chains from one sample sequenced in a study of T cells in Graves' hyperthyroidism and ophthalmopathy. RNA transcripts gave rise to amplified TCR beta CDR3 regions. HTBI primers were used for first-round RT-PCR of the TCR CDR3. TCRdb fed the multiplex PCR reads into MiXCR, producing one record per CDR3 protein. The repertoire has roughly 110,000 distinct CDR3 sequences, about 15% of them found once; the top ten carry less than 50%. Sequencing was performed on blood. The receptors originated from a woman aged 50 to 60 with Graves' hyperthyroidism.

This clonotype was recorded at least ten times. The chain links TRBV6-1 to TRBJ1-1; D unclear. Germline loops: CDR1 MNHNS, CDR2 SASEGT. The CDR3 is 15 residues long. With 3 bases removed from V and 2 bases from J, the gap between germline ends came to 13 bases. As DNA, the CDR3 is TGTGCCAGCAGTGACCCGCGGGAGATAAACACTGAAGCTTTCTTT. This translates into CASSDPREINTEAFF.

There are many counts of this clonotype. The chain carries TRBV6-1 and TRBJ2-7; D gene unclear. Looked up from germline, CDR1 is MNHNS and CDR2 is SASEGT. This CDR3 is built from 13 residues. V was cut by 4 bases and J by 3 bases, with 10 bases left in between. CDR3 in DNA: TGTGCCAGCAGTGTCGGAGCTGTCTACGAGCAGTACGTC. It encodes CASSVGAVYEQYV.

This clonotype was counted many times. This chain uses TRBV10-2 with TRBJ2-7; TRBD2 agrees at 11 bases. Germline CDR1 reads WSHSY; CDR2 reads SAAADI. This CDR3 contains 18 residues. The V segment lost 4 bases and the J segment 4 bases; nucleotides outside the gene matches: 15. The CDR3 loop reads CASSGTSGFGGRRYEQYF. As DNA, the CDR3 is TGCGCCAGCAGTGGGACTAGCGGGTTCGGGGGGAGAAGATACGAGCAGTACTTC.

Ten or more counts support this clonotype. The chain joins TRBV3-1 to TRBJ1-1; D is unclear. Trimming took off 4 bases at V and 11 bases at J, with 20 bases between the two ends. This CDR3 spans 14 amino acids. Germline lookup yields CDR1 LGHDT and CDR2 YNNKEL (reference sequence). The CDR3 reads CASSREEGSTSAFF. CDR3 sequence (DNA): TGTGCCAGCAGCCGGGAGGAGGGCAGCACGTCGGCTTTCTTT.

This clonotype was found many times. This chain joins TRBV28 and TRBJ2-1; tentatively, D is TRBD2 (6 bases). The CDR3 is 19 residues long. Germline assignment: CDR1 MDHEN and CDR2 SYDVKM. V lost 5 bases to trimming and J lost 2 bases, with 25 bases between them. The CDR3 loop reads CASSQWVGTPHTTYNEQFF. In DNA form, the CDR3 reads TGTGCCAGCAGTCAATGGGTCGGGACTCCACACACAACCTACAATGAGCAGTTCTTC.